This is a list of T cell receptor beta chains from one sample in a study of blood T cell repertoires in COVID-19. Measured with immunoSEQ multiplex PCR; TCRdb has only the in-frame clones, and not every one. The table lists over 250,000 clones, roughly 90% of them singletons, with around 0.8% in the top ten. Sequences were obtained from peripheral blood. The source is a woman in her twenties or thirties with acute or convalescent COVID-19. CDR3s include the opening cysteine and the closing phenylalanine or tryptophan. A D gene is named only where the DNA matches it firmly.

TRBV7-2	TRBD2	CASSVGTSGSLDEQFF
TRBV6-5	TRBD1	CASGTGLSGNTIYF
TRBV5-6	NA	CASSFLQSNYGYTF
TRBV12-3/TRBV12-4	NA	CASSFGGNEKLFF
TRBV28	NA	CASSSWQGSTDTQYF
TRBV25-1	NA	CASSYQPGQAPSYEQYF
TRBV6-2/TRBV6-3	NA	CASSYTPLRRSTDTQYF
TRBV6-6	TRBD2	CASSWGGPGELFF
TRBV24-1	NA	CATSDPGITNTEAFF
TRBV4-1	TRBD2	CASSHATSGSSYEQYF
TRBV5-4	TRBD2	CASSLFGTRNTDTQYF
TRBV12-5	TRBD2	CASGPGTSGYAYNEQFF
TRBV6-2/TRBV6-3	NA	CASSYKGWGETQYF
TRBV13	TRBD1	CASSLGTGETEQYF
TRBV19	NA	CASSSVRGEKLFF
TRBV5-4	NA	CASSLAGINYGYTF
TRBV11-3	NA	CASSLGAGVGYEQYF
TRBV21-1	NA	CASSKGQAGGNTDTQYF
TRBV4-3	TRBD2	CASSPKPGLRLF
TRBV10-3	TRBD2	CAISERLAGDTQYF
TRBV19	NA	CASEETDTSTDTQYF
TRBV5-1	TRBD2	CASSLGTSGYNEQFF
TRBV3-1/TRBV3-2	TRBD1	CASSEGQGRHGETQYF
TRBV9	TRBD2	CASSVGGRAAGEQYF
TRBV11-2	NA	CASSLESSWYEQYF
TRBV6-5	TRBD1	CASSRQGRTEAFF
TRBV6-5	NA	CASRSHGQFMSLHF
TRBV20-1	NA	CSASGYSNYGYTF
TRBV21-1	NA	CASSKPSQRDSLREQFF
TRBV2	TRBD1	CASSSGQGVRDTQYF
TRBV7-2	NA	CASSLGGVGNQPQHF
TRBV4-3	NA	CASSQDFTGEKLFF
TRBV7-9	NA	CASSLGGGGGLFAGNTIYF
TRBV10-3	TRBD2	CAISESRALAGGSEQFF
TRBV11-2	TRBD2	CASSLGPGGQETQYF
TRBV27	TRBD1	CASSHGTATEAFF
TRBV11-3	TRBD1	CASSQGQGVNEQFF
TRBV7-9	TRBD2	CASSSDGRQQFF
TRBV6-2/TRBV6-3	TRBD1	CASSTVGQGAYEQYF
TRBV7-2	NA	CASTIRGIDTQYF
TRBV6-5	TRBD2	CASRATSGSYNEQFF
TRBV25-1	TRBD2	CASRHSGKGYEQYF
TRBV18	NA	CASSPGDNQPQHF
TRBV5-1	TRBD2	CASSQVRLAGGTDTQYF
TRBV9	TRBD2	CASSKGTAGVTGELFF
TRBV30	NA	CAWRRFGQSTDTQYF
TRBV5-3	TRBD2	CARNLTSGRGGSSYEQYF
TRBV11-2	NA	CASSLPPSLSYEQYF
TRBV30	TRBD2	CAWSVLAGGPTDTQYF
TRBV5-8	NA	CASSPRLYNEQFF
TRBV9	TRBD1	CASSVGQMNTEAFF
TRBV5-1	TRBD1	CASSKGTGWTGELFF
TRBV29-1	NA	CSVEDVRASGYTF
TRBV2	NA	CAGSELAQEQYF
TRBV27	TRBD1	CASSGIGQGGYGYTF
TRBV12-5	NA	CASGLAAGYSNQPQHF
TRBV2	TRBD1	CASSDTGGAYEKLFF